The 18 T cell receptor beta chains below all came from one sample that was sequenced in a study of metastatic and nonmetastatic thyroid tumors (dated by TCRdb to the early 2020s). The library was built by means of PCR. Instrument on record: Illumina HiSeq 4000. TCRdb reran the public reads through fastp at Q25 and MiXCR, keeping productive beta chains. The sample table records 30,000 to 40,000 clones; roughly 18% of these occur just once. The ten largest clones represent approximately 16% of the sample. No patient had received any treatment before thyroid surgery. The sequencing sample was made of blood. All receptors come from a female donor with papillary thyroid cancer or a benign thyroid nodule (not recorded which). Some clones in this sample may be carry-over from other donors' samples.

Turning to this clone: A junction boundary mismatches the germline segment, possibly from a read error. The V gene is TRBV5-4, the J gene TRBJ1-2; D uncertain. The CDR3 runs to 13 residues. Germline V lookup: CDR1 SGHNT, CDR2 YYREEE (reference sequence). The CDR3 bases are TGTGCCAGCAGCTTGGAATCGGGATATGTCTACGCCTTC. Translation gives CASSLESGYVYAF.

J is TRBJ2-1 and V is TRBV2, with D maybe TRBD1 (6 bases). V lost 5 bases, J lost 8 bases, and 16 bases lay in between. Germline CDR1 is SNHLY and CDR2 is FYNNEI. The length of the CDR3 is 14 residues. The CDR3 nucleotides read TGTGCCAGCAGTTCCTTTACAGGGACGGATGAGCAGTTCTTC. This translates into CASSSFTGTDEQFF.

With respect to this clone: The germline gene is not matched at one end of the junction; a read error may be the cause. The rearrangement uses TRBV20-1 and TRBJ1-2; 9 bases are a match to TRBD1. Germline loops: CDR1 DFQATT, CDR2 SNEGSKA (reference sequence). CDR3 size: 17 residues. This CDR3 reads CIAIVPRTVDRGHGYTF. The DNA for the CDR3 is TGCATTGCTATAGTTCCCCGAACCGTGGACAGGGGACATGGCTACACCTTC.

With respect to this clone: One end of the junction is discordant with germline, which a read error may explain. The V call is TRBV20-1, the J call TRBJ1-6; D uncertain. The CDR3 length is 13 residues. In germline, CDR1 is DFQATT, CDR2 SNEGSKA (reference sequence). The CDR3 bases are TGTAGTGCAATACGTGCCTATAATTCACCCCTCCACTTT. It translates to CSAIRAYNSPLHF.

This clone was observed a handful of times. This rearrangement joins TRBV12-5 to TRBJ2-1; possible D gene TRBD2, 5 bases. V was clipped by 7 bases and J by 14 bases, with 18 bases between them. Per the germline V gene, CDR1 is LGHNT and CDR2 is FRNRAP. There are 12 residues in the CDR3. In DNA form, the CDR3 reads TGTGCTAGTGTTCCCCACTGGACTCTTGAGTTCTTC. It codes for CASVPHWTLEFF.

The chain carries TRBV27 and TRBJ2-7, with D perhaps given as TRBD1 or TRBD2 (5 bases each). The germline gives CDR1 MNHEY, CDR2 SMNVEV (reference sequence). Trimming pared 5 bases from V and 6 bases from J, leaving 17 bases between. This CDR3 region has 14 residues. In nucleotides, the CDR3 is TGTGCCAGCAGTCTAGTAACCACCGGGGCCGAGCAGTACTTC. This gives the protein CASSLVTTGAEQYF.

This clone was counted ten times or more. The V call is TRBV9, the J call TRBJ1-1, with TRBD1 identical over 7 bases. The CDR3 loop spans 12 amino acids. Germline V gives CDR1 SGDLS, CDR2 YYNGEE. V lost 3 bases to trimming and J lost 11 bases; unmatched junction nucleotides: 7. Here the CDR3 reads CASSANDRVAFF. The CDR3 nucleotides read TGTGCCAGCAGCGCCAACGACAGGGTGGCTTTCTTT.

This clone was found a few times. The rearrangement uses TRBV24-1 and TRBJ2-1; TRBD1 agrees at 9 bases. The CDR3 contains 15 residues. Germline V CDR1 and CDR2: KGHDR, SFDVKD. V shed 7 bases, J shed 6 bases, and the junction held 9 bases outside the gene matches. Here the CDR3 reads CATRGQGGGVNEQFF. As DNA, the CDR3 is TGTGCCACCAGGGGACAGGGCGGAGGTGTCAATGAGCAGTTCTTC.

This clone has only a few counts. It may be a read error: a sequence one base away is much more abundant. This chain connects TRBV29-1 to TRBJ2-3, with D unclear. The germline V gene has CDR1 SQVTM and CDR2 ANQGSEA. The CDR3 length is 14 residues. Trimming removed 7 bases at V and 2 bases at J, with 16 bases between. The chain's CDR3 is CSAEIRHSTDTQYF. CDR3 coding DNA: TGCAGCGCTGAGATCCGGCACTCCACAGATACGCAGTATTTT.

This clone was found many times. V gene TRBV28 combines with J gene TRBJ1-6; D unresolved. The CDR3 length is 13 residues. The V gene lost 6 bases and the J gene lost 10 bases, with 13 bases spanning the gap. Germline lookup yields CDR1 MDHEN and CDR2 SYDVKM. The CDR3 region has the DNA TGTGCCAGCAGCCCAAGCGCGGGATCACCCCTCCACTTT. Protein product: CASSPSAGSPLHF. The variable domain in full, with the rest retrieved from reference TRBV28 and TRBJ1-6, is DVKVTQSSRYLVKRTGEKVFLECVQDMDHENMFWYRQDPGLGLRLIYFSYDVKMKEKGDIPEGYSVSREKKERFSLILESASTNQTSMYLCASSPSAGSPLHFGNGTRLTVT.

There are many counts of this clone. This chain connects TRBV29-1 to TRBJ2-7; D may correspond to TRBD1 or TRBD2 (5 bases each). CDR3 size: 13 residues. Trimming removed 6 bases from V and 5 bases from J, with 17 bases in between. Germline lookup yields CDR1 SQVTM and CDR2 ANQGSEA. The CDR3 reads CSVGLGQGDEQYF. CDR3 DNA: TGCAGCGTCGGACTTGGTCAGGGCGACGAGCAGTACTTC.

A remark on this clone: One end of the junction varies from germline; a read error may be responsible. The gene calls are TRBV5-1 and TRBJ2-3; 10 positions agree with TRBD2. Germline assignment: CDR1 SGHRS and CDR2 YFSETQ. The CDR3 runs to 16 residues. The CDR3 loop is CSSGLASGSSTDTQYF. The CDR3 DNA follows: TGCTCCAGCGGCTTGGCTAGCGGGAGTAGCACAGATACGCAGTATTTT.

This clone was detected ten times or more. This chain uses TRBV27 with TRBJ2-5; no definite D call. This CDR3 is built from 13 residues. Deletions cut 2 bases from V and 4 bases from J, with 8 bases between. Germline CDR1 reads MNHEY; CDR2 reads SMNVEV (reference sequence). CDR3 in DNA: TGTGCCAGCAGTTTACTAGACCGAGAGACCCAGTACTTC. It specifies CASSLLDRETQYF.

To note about this clone: Other DNA sequences in the sample encode the same CDR3. The rearrangement uses TRBV5-6 and TRBJ2-5; no clear D gene. The CDR3 contains 15 residues. The germline gives CDR1 SGHDT, CDR2 YYEEEE. Trimming cost V 3 bases and J 4 bases, with 16 bases left between them. The CDR3 DNA reads as TGTGCCAGCAGCTATTCCGGTGGGGTTCGAGAGACCCAGTACTTC. Translating it yields CASSYSGGVRETQYF.

Of note for this clone: One end of the junction fails to match germline, which may point to a read error. V and J are TRBV19 and TRBJ2-5; 12 nucleotides line up with TRBD2. The CDR3 spans 17 residues. CDR1 and CDR2 (germline): LNHDA, SQIVND (reference sequence). CDR3 sequence reads: CASSITASGRAEETKYF. The CDR3 bases are TGTGCCAGTAGTATAACGGCTAGCGGGAGGGCCGAGGAGACCAAGTACTTC.

The rearrangement uses TRBV7-2 and TRBJ1-2; D unclear. The ends were cut back, 5 bases at V and 8 bases at J, with 12 bases in the middle. This CDR3 is built from 12 residues. Germline V gene data show CDR1 as SGHTA and CDR2 as FQGNSA. CDR3 protein: CASSIPRCGYTF. In DNA, the CDR3 is TGTGCCAGCAGCATCCCCAGGTGCGGCTACACCTTC.

By sample fraction, this clone is medium-sized. The chain carries TRBV6-2 or TRBV6-3 and TRBJ2-3; D is possibly TRBD2 (7 bases). Germline-derived CDR1 and CDR2 are MNHEY and SVGEGT. This CDR3 is 13 amino acids long. V was shortened by 8 bases and J by 3 bases, with 12 bases between the two germline ends. The CDR3 DNA reads TGTGCCAGCGGAGGGGGGGAGACAGATACGCAGTATTTT. Protein product: CASGGGETDTQYF.

The V gene is TRBV20-1, the J gene TRBJ1-1; D call uncertain. The CDR3 extends over 13 amino acids. Germline V CDR1 and CDR2: DFQATT, SNEGSKA (reference sequence). Trimming removed 0 bases at V and 4 bases at J, with 9 bases between. The CDR3 DNA is TGCAGTGCTAGAGACGCGGTGGGCACTGAAGCTTTCTTT. Translated: CSARDAVGTEAFF.